The 30 T cell receptor beta chains listed next were all sequenced from one sample in a study of metastatic and nonmetastatic thyroid tumors. All patients were treatment-naive before thyroid surgery. TCRdb ran MiXCR on the PCR reads. The repertoire holds approximately 37,000 clones, with about 20% as singletons. The sequenced material came from tumor tissue. The receptors originated from a male donor with papillary thyroid cancer or a benign thyroid nodule (not recorded which). Some clones in this sample may be carry-over from other donors' samples.

This chain uses TRBV6-1 with TRBJ1-1; no reliable D call. V lost 10 bases and J 2 bases, leaving 8 bases between the germline ends. Germline CDR1 is MNHNS and CDR2 is SASEGT. The length of the CDR3 is 11 residues. CDR3 residues: CAITVNTEAFF. CDR3 bases: TGTGCCATCACAGTTAACACTGAAGCTTTCTTT.

This clone was recorded many times. CDR3: CASAGARGNEQFF. CDR3 nucleotides: TGTGCCAGCGCAGGCGCAAGGGGCAATGAGCAGTTCTTC. The chain uses TRBV6-2 or TRBV6-3 and TRBJ2-1; tentative D call: TRBD1 (5 bases). This CDR3 has 13 amino acids. Deletions cut 8 bases from V and 6 bases from J, with 14 bases between. Germline V gives CDR1 MNHEY, CDR2 SVGEGT.

V gene TRBV11-3 combines with J gene TRBJ2-7; tentatively, D is TRBD2 (6 bases). This CDR3 has 16 residues. The ends were cut back, 0 bases at V and 2 bases at J, with 14 bases in the middle. Per the germline V gene, CDR1 is SGHNT and CDR2 is YENEEA. CDR3 in amino acids: CASSLERGGGTYEQYF. In DNA form, the CDR3 reads TGTGCCAGCAGCTTAGAAAGGGGAGGCGGTACCTACGAGCAGTACTTC.

The rearrangement uses TRBV6-1 and TRBJ2-2, with D unclear. Looked up from germline, CDR1 is MNHNS and CDR2 is SASEGT. The V gene lost 7 bases and the J gene lost 4 bases, with 10 bases spanning the gap. The CDR3 covers 13 residues. CDR3: CASTAVTTGELFF. The CDR3, as DNA: TGTGCCAGCACCGCCGTCACCACCGGGGAGCTGTTTTTT.

This clone appeared a few times. J is TRBJ2-7 and V is TRBV6-5; 9 bases fit TRBD1. Germline trimming cut 0 bases from V and 7 bases from J; bases unmatched to any gene: 13. CDR1 is MNHEY, CDR2 SVGAGI, per germline. The CDR3 contains 17 residues. CDR3 coding DNA: TGTGCCAGCAGTTACTCCTTGTCGCGACAGGGGGGTAGAGAGCAGTACTTC. This translates into CASSYSLSRQGGREQYF.

The V and J genes are TRBV9 and TRBJ2-1; D ambiguous. This CDR3 contains 14 residues. The germline V gene encodes CDR1 SGDLS and CDR2 YYNGEE. For the CDR3, the DNA is TGTGGGTGCAGCGTAGGGATCTCTTACAATGAGCAGTTCTTC. Its protein is CGCSVGISYNEQFF.

Comment on this clone: It may be a read error: a sequence one base away is much more abundant. In the same sample, other DNA sequences code for this CDR3. The chain employs TRBV7-9 and TRBJ2-5, with D hard to call. The CDR3 runs 13 residues. Germline V gene sequence: CDR1 SEHNR, CDR2 FQNEAQ (reference sequence). The CDR3 reads CASSLGSLETQYF. The DNA for the CDR3 is TGTGCTAGCAGTCTAGGATCCCTCGAGACCCAGTACTTC.

The V call is TRBV20-1, the J call TRBJ2-3; 12 positions match TRBD2. This CDR3 contains 21 residues. V was pared by 6 bases and J by 0 bases, with 22 bases of the junction left unmatched. Germline values: CDR1 DFQATT, CDR2 SNEGSKA (reference sequence). The CDR3 loop is CSAVHALSTSGRPRSTDTQYF. The CDR3 coding sequence is TGCAGTGCCGTACACGCCCTCTCGACTAGCGGGAGACCCCGAAGCACAGATACGCAGTATTTT.

The V gene is TRBV11-2, the J gene TRBJ2-7, with 8 bases matching TRBD2. The CDR3 runs 16 residues. Germline V gives CDR1 SGHAT, CDR2 FQNNGV. V was pared by 5 bases and J by 6 bases, with 15 bases of the junction left unmatched. The CDR3 spells CASSSPGTSVRTEQYF. For the CDR3, the DNA is TGTGCCAGCAGCAGTCCCGGGACTAGTGTTCGAACCGAGCAGTACTTC. The entire variable domain, with the rest obtained from reference TRBV11-2 and TRBJ2-7, is as follows: EAGVAQSPRYKIIEKRQSVAFWCNPISGHATLYWYQQILGQGPKLLIQFQNNGVVDDSQLPKDRFSAERLKGVDSTLKIQPAKLEDSAVYLCASSSPGTSVRTEQYFGPGTRLTVT.

This clone was seen at least ten times. CDR3 residues: CASSATAGSYEQYF. The CDR3 nucleotides read TGTGCCAGCAGCGCCACAGCGGGGTCCTACGAGCAGTACTTC. V and J are TRBV9 and TRBJ2-7; 7 nucleotides agree with TRBD2. Germline trimming cut 3 bases from V and 1 base from J; bases unmatched to any gene: 4. The CDR3 loop spans 14 amino acids. Germline-derived CDR1 and CDR2 are SGDLS and YYNGEE. The entire variable domain, with the rest obtained from reference TRBV9 and TRBJ2-7, is as follows: DSGVTQTPKHLITATGQRVTLRCSPRSGDLSVYWYQQSLDQGLQFLIQYYNGEERAKGNILERFSAQQFPDLHSELNLSSLELGDSALYFCASSATAGSYEQYFGPGTRLTVT.

The gene calls are TRBV19 and TRBJ2-7, with no clear D. The germline V and J ends were trimmed by 5 bases and 5 bases, with 13 bases remaining between them. Looked up from germline, CDR1 is LNHDA and CDR2 is SQIVND (reference sequence). The length of the CDR3 is 13 residues. CDR3 in amino acids: CASSSLRGDEQYF. The CDR3 bases are TGTGCCAGTAGTTCGCTTCGAGGTGACGAGCAGTACTTC.

This clone was detected many times. This chain connects TRBV29-1 to TRBJ2-1, with TRBD2 matching over 10 bases. Germline lookup yields CDR1 SQVTM and CDR2 ANQGSEA. The J segment lost 6 bases and the V segment lost 1 base, leaving 6 bases of the junction unmatched. This CDR3 has 15 residues. The CDR3 spells CSVEGAGGSGNEQFF. The CDR3 DNA follows: TGCAGCGTTGAAGGAGCGGGAGGGTCGGGCAATGAGCAGTTCTTC.

This clone was observed at least ten times. The chain recombines TRBV20-1 with TRBJ1-6; no clear D gene. Germline loops: CDR1 DFQATT, CDR2 SNEGSKA (reference sequence). The V gene lost 0 bases and the J gene lost 10 bases, with 22 bases spanning the gap. CDR3 length: 17 amino acids. The CDR3 nucleotides read TGCAGTGCTAGAGATGACGTGTACAACCGCCAAAAATCACCCCTCCACTTT. It codes for CSARDDVYNRQKSPLHF.

This clone qualifies as medium-sized. V and J are TRBV6-1 and TRBJ1-6; D perhaps matches TRBD1 (5 bases). The germline V gene encodes CDR1 MNHNS and CDR2 SASEGT. This CDR3 comprises 14 residues. Trimming took 6 bases from V and 7 from J, leaving 13 bases between them. Here the CDR3 reads CASSPGWSNSPLHF. The CDR3 bases are TGTGCCAGCAGCCCAGGGTGGTCAAATTCACCCCTCCACTTT.

This clone was counted many times. V gene TRBV6-2 or TRBV6-3 combines with J gene TRBJ1-2, with 9 bases lining up with TRBD1. The CDR3 is 15 residues long. Germline loops: CDR1 MNHEY, CDR2 SVGEGT. V was pared by 6 bases and J by 8 bases, with 13 bases of the junction left unmatched. CDR3 nucleotides: TGTGCCAGCAGGGCTTCCGGGACAGGGAAGGAAGGCTACACCTTC. Residues: CASRASGTGKEGYTF.

Many counts were recorded for this clone. This chain links TRBV20-1 with TRBJ2-5; D might be TRBD2 (6 bases). The CDR3 length is 16 residues. Germline CDR1 reads DFQATT; CDR2 reads SNEGSKA (reference sequence). Deletions cut 4 bases from V and 2 bases from J, with 20 bases between. The CDR3 sequence is CSATQPGGLMQETQYF. As DNA, the CDR3 is TGCAGTGCTACCCAACCCGGGGGTTTAATGCAAGAGACCCAGTACTTC.

This clone came up many times. One end of the junction varies from germline; a read error may be responsible. The rearrangement uses TRBV5-1 and TRBJ2-5; 10 bases fit TRBD1. The length of the CDR3 is 14 residues. CDR1 and CDR2 (germline): SGHRS, YFSETQ. The CDR3: CAGSFDRGRETQYF. Here the CDR3 DNA reads TGCGCCGGCAGCTTCGACAGGGGGCGGGAGACCCAGTACTTC. The full variable domain, its missing parts supplied by reference TRBV5-1 and TRBJ2-5, is KAGVTQTPRYLIKTRGQQVTLSCSPISGHRSVSWYQQTPGQGLQFLFEYFSETQRNKGNFPGRFSGRQFSNSRSEMNVSTLELGDSALYLCAGSFDRGRETQYFGPGTRLLVL.

The chain joins TRBV2 to TRBJ1-5; D is unresolved. This CDR3 has 14 residues. The germline V and J ends were trimmed by 5 bases and 2 bases, with 10 bases remaining between them. Germline loops: CDR1 SNHLY, CDR2 FYNNEI. CDR3 in amino acids: CASSTHTRNQPQHF. CDR3 coding DNA: TGTGCCAGCAGTACTCATACCCGCAATCAGCCCCAGCATTTT.

This chain uses TRBV20-1 with TRBJ2-7; tentatively, D is TRBD2 (6 bases). Germline loops: CDR1 DFQATT, CDR2 SNEGSKA (reference sequence). Deletions cut 6 bases from V and 7 bases from J, with 22 bases between. This CDR3 is 14 amino acids long. The CDR3 protein is CSATGPSRTIEQYF. CDR3 DNA sequence: TGCAGTGCAACGGGGCCGAGTCGGACTATTGAGCAGTACTTC.

Note on this clone: With a much larger clone just one base away, this may be a read error. The chain links TRBV29-1 to TRBJ2-1; D remains unclear. CDR3 length equals 12 residues. V was cut by 5 bases and J by 12 bases, with 17 bases left in between. Germline CDR1 and CDR2: SQVTM and ANQGSEA. In DNA form, the CDR3 reads TGCAGCGTTACGTGTACGAGAGATGGGCAGTTCTTC. It yields the protein CSVTCTRDGQFF.

The chain couples TRBV7-9 to TRBJ2-7; TRBD1 agrees at 11 bases. This CDR3 contains 14 residues. Germline V gene sequence: CDR1 SEHNR, CDR2 FQNEAQ (reference sequence). The V segment lost 5 bases and the J segment 7 bases; nucleotides outside the gene matches: 7. CDR3 loop: CASSPGQGAQEQYF. DNA for the CDR3: TGTGCCAGCAGCCCCGGACAGGGGGCTCAGGAGCAGTACTTC.

This rearrangement joins TRBV6-1 to TRBJ1-1; D is possibly TRBD1 (6 bases). Germline CDR1 is MNHNS and CDR2 is SASEGT. This CDR3 has 16 amino acids. V lost 1 base and J lost 1, with 13 bases in between. The CDR3 DNA sequence: TGTGCCAGCAGTGAAGTTTTGGGCAGGGGGAACACTGAAGCTTTCTTT. Encoded protein: CASSEVLGRGNTEAFF.

To note about this clone: Just one base apart from a much larger clone, this may be a read error. The chain is built from TRBV28 and TRBJ1-2; no definite D call. Trimming took off 3 bases at V and 6 bases at J, with 14 bases between the two ends. This CDR3 has 14 amino acids. Germline CDR1 and CDR2: MDHEN and SYDVKM. CDR3 coding DNA: TGTGCCAGCAGTTTTACGGTCCTTAAGCATGGCTACACCTTC. Its translation is CASSFTVLKHGYTF.

Many counts were recorded for this clone. The V call is TRBV19, the J call TRBJ2-2, with 9 positions matching TRBD1. After removal of 11 bases from V and 3 bases from J, the junction contained 7 bases not matched to a gene. The CDR3 contains 14 residues. The germline V gene encodes CDR1 LNHDA and CDR2 SQIVND (reference sequence). CDR3 residues: CASSGTGHTGELFF. CDR3 sequence (DNA): TGTGCCTCGTCCGGGACAGGGCACACCGGGGAGCTGTTTTTT.

The rearrangement joins TRBV11-2 to TRBJ2-2; 11 positions agree with TRBD2. Germline V lookup: CDR1 SGHAT, CDR2 FQNNGV. Trimming cost V 1 base and J 6 bases; bases outside gene matches: 7. The CDR3 totals 17 residues. As DNA, the CDR3 is TGTGCCAGCAGCTTAGGGTCCCTAGCGGGGGGCGCCGGGGAGCTGTTTTTT. Amino acids: CASSLGSLAGGAGELFF.

By share, this clone counts as medium-sized (0.01 to 0.1%). J is TRBJ1-1 and V is TRBV20-1; 7 nucleotides agree with TRBD1. With 6 bases clipped from V and 5 bases from J, the junction kept 9 bases outside the gene matches. The CDR3 loop spans 13 amino acids. CDR1 and CDR2 (germline): DFQATT, SNEGSKA (reference sequence). CDR3 in amino acids: CSAKGQGGTEAFF. In nucleotides, the CDR3 is TGCAGTGCCAAGGGGCAGGGGGGGACTGAAGCTTTCTTT.

This clone was observed a handful of times. This chain uses TRBV5-5 with TRBJ1-2; D gene unclear. V was pared by 0 bases and J by 0 bases, with 9 bases between. CDR1 and CDR2 from the germline V gene are SGHKS and YYEKEE (reference sequence). The CDR3 covers 15 residues. The DNA of the CDR3 is TGTGCCAGCAGCTTGGGCTCTACGACTAACTATGGCTACACCTTC. Translated, it gives CASSLGSTTNYGYTF. Full variable domain (rest looked up from reference TRBV5-5 and TRBJ1-2): DAGVTQSPTHLIKTRGQQVTLRCSPISGHKSVSWYQQVLGQGPQFIFQYYEKEERGRGNFPDRFSARQFPNYSSELNVNALLLGDSALYLCASSLGSTTNYGYTFGSGTRLTVV.

There are many counts of this clone. The rearrangement joins TRBV18 to TRBJ1-2; a possible D gene is TRBD1 (5 bases). Germline V gene data show CDR1 as KGHSH and CDR2 as LQKENI. This CDR3 has 14 residues. V lost 3 bases, J lost 5 bases, and 13 bases lay in between. The CDR3 DNA is TGTGCCAGCTCACCTGCAGGGACTACGTATGGCTACACCTTC. Translated, it gives CASSPAGTTYGYTF.

This clone was picked up a small number of times. The chain links TRBV18 to TRBJ2-1; 13 bases align to TRBD2. Per germline, CDR1 KGHSH and CDR2 LQKENI. CDR3 length: 15 residues. V gave up 3 bases and J gave up 6 bases; unmatched junction bases: 2. The CDR3 region is CASSPGTSGTNEQFF. The CDR3 DNA sequence: TGTGCCAGCTCACCCGGGACTAGCGGGACCAATGAGCAGTTCTTC.

This clone was seen ten or more times. The chain joins TRBV5-1 to TRBJ2-3, with TRBD2 matching over 16 bases. Per the germline V gene, CDR1 is SGHRS and CDR2 is YFSETQ. V was pared by 4 bases and J by 0 bases, with 5 bases of the junction left unmatched. This CDR3 comprises 18 residues. The CDR3 nucleotides read TGCGCCAGCAGCATCGGGACTAGCGGGAGGGGAAGCACAGATACGCAGTATTTT. It encodes CASSIGTSGRGSTDTQYF.